Only one count was recorded for the clone carrying this TCR beta chain. V lost 5 bases, J lost 7 bases, and 17 bases lay in between. CDR1 is MNHEY, CDR2 SVGAGI, per germline. This CDR3 contains 15 residues. These data come from a study of cytomegalovirus exposure and HLA in healthy donors. PCR was performed using 60 Vbeta and 13 Jbeta primers. Clones were sequenced by immunoSEQ multiplex PCR, and TCRdb holds only the in-frame ones, with some missing. The table includes about 200,000 clones, around four fifths detected once. The genes are TRBV6-5 and TRBJ1-4; D not certain. The TCR comes from a male donor in good health and CMV-seronegative. Sample: PBMCs. For the CDR3, the DNA is TGTGCCAGCAGTCCTGATCCGGTTCGAAGTGAAAAACTGTTTTTT. Its translation is CASSPDPVRSEKLFF.